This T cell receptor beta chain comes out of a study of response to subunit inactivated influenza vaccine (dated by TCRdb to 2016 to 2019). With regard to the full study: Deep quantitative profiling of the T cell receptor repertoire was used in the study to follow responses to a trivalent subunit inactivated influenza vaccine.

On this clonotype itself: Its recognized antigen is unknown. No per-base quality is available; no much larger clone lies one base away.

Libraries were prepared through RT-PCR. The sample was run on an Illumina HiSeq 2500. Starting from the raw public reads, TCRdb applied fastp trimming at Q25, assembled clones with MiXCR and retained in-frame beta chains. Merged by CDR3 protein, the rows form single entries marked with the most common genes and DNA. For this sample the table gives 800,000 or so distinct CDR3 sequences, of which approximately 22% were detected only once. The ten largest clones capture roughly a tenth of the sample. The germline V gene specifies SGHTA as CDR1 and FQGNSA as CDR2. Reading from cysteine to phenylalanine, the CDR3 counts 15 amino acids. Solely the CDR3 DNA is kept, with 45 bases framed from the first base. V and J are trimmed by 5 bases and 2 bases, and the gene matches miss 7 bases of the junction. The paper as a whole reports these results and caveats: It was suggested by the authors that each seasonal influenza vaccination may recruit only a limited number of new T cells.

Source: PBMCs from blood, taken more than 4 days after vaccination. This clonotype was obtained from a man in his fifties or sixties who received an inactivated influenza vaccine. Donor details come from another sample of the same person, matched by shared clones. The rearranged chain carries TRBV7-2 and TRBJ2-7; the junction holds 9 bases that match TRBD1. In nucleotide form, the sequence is TGTGCCAGCAGCAAATCCGGGACAGGGCCCTACGAGCAGTACTTC. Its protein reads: CASSKSGTGPYEQYF.